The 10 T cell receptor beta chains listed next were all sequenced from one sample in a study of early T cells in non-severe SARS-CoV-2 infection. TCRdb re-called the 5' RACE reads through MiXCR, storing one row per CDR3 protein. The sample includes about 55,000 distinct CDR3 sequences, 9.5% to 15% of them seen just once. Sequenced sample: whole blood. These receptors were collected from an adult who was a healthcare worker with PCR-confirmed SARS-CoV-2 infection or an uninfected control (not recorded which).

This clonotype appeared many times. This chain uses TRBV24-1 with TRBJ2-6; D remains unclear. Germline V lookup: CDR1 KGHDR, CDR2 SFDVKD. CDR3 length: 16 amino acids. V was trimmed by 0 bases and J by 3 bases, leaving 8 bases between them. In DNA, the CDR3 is TGTGCCACCAGTGATTTGCGAGCTGATGGGGCCAACGTCCTGACTTTC. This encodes CATSDLRADGANVLTF.

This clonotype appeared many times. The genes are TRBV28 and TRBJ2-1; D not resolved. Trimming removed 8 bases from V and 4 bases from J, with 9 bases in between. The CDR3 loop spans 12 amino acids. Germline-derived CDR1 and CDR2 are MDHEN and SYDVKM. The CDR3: CASGPMYNEQFF. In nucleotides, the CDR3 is TGTGCCAGCGGCCCTATGTACAATGAGCAGTTCTTC. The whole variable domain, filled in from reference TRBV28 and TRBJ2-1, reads DVKVTQSSRYLVKRTGEKVFLECVQDMDHENMFWYRQDPGLGLRLIYFSYDVKMKEKGDIPEGYSVSREKKERFSLILESASTNQTSMYLCASGPMYNEQFFGPGTRLTVL.

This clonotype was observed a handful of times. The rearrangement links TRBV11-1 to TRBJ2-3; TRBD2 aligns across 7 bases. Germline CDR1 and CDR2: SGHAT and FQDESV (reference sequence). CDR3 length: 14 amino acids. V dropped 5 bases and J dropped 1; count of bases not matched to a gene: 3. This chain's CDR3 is CASSRAGGTDTQYF. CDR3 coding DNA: TGTGCCAGCAGCCGGGCGGGAGGCACAGATACGCAGTATTTT.

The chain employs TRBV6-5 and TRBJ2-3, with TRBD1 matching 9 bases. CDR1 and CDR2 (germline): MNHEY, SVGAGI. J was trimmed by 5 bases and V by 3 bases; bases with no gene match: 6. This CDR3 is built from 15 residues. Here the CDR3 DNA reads TGTGCCAGCAGTTATGGGACAGGGCATGAAGATACGCAGTATTTT. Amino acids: CASSYGTGHEDTQYF.

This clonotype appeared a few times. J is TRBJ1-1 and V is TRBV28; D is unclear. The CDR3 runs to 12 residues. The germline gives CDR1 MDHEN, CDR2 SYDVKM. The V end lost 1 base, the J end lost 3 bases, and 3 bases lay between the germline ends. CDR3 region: CASSLLHTEAFF. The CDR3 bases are TGTGCCAGCAGTTTATTGCACACTGAAGCTTTCTTT.

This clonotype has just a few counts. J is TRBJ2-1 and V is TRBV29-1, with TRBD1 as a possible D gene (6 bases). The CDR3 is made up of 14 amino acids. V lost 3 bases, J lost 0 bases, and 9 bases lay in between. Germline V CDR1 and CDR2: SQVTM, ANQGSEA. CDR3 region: CSVERGISYNEQFF. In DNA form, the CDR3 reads TGCAGCGTTGAGAGGGGGATCTCCTACAATGAGCAGTTCTTC.

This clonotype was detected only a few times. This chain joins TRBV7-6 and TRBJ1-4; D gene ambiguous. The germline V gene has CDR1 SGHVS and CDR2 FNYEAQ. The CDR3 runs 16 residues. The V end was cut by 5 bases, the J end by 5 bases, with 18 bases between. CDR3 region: CASSQGQWLTNEKLFF. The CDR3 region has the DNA TGTGCCAGCAGCCAAGGCCAATGGCTTACCAATGAAAAACTGTTTTTT.

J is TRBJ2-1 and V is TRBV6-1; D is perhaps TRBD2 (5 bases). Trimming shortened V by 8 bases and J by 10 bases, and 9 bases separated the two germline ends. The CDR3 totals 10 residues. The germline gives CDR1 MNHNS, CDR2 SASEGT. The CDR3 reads CASGGWEQFF. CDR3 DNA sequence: TGTGCCAGCGGAGGATGGGAGCAGTTCTTC.

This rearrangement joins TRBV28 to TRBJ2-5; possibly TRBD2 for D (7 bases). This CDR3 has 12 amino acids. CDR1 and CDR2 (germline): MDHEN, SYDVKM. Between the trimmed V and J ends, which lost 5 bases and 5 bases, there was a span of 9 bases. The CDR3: CASSTGGETQYF. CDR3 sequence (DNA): TGTGCCAGCAGTACGGGGGGCGAGACCCAGTACTTC. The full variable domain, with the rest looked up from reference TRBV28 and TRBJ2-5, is DVKVTQSSRYLVKRTGEKVFLECVQDMDHENMFWYRQDPGLGLRLIYFSYDVKMKEKGDIPEGYSVSREKKERFSLILESASTNQTSMYLCASSTGGETQYFGPGTRLLVL.

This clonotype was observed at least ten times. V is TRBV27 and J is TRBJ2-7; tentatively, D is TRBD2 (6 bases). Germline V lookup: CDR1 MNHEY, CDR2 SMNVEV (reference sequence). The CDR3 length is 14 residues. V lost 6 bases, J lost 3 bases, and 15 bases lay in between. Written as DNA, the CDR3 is TGTGCCAGCAGCGGGGGTCGGGGGTACTACGAGCAGTACTTC. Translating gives CASSGGRGYYEQYF.